Sequencing of this T cell receptor (beta chain) was carried out in a study of cytomegalovirus exposure and HLA in healthy donors. Use of 60 Vbeta and 13 Jbeta primers characterized the PCR. Libraries were prepared by immunoSEQ multiplex PCR; TCRdb keeps only in-frame clonotypes and omits some of them. The sample includes about 130,000 clones, over 80% of them seen just once. V gave up 2 bases and J gave up 3 bases, with 8 bases separating them. This CDR3 is built from 14 residues. Germline CDR1 MNHEY, CDR2 SMNVEV (reference sequence). This clone occurred a few times. Material for sequencing was PBMCs. This chain links TRBV27 with TRBJ1-3; the D is unclear. The source of this sequence is a man aged 35 to 55 in good health and CMV-seronegative. CDR3 sequence reads: CASSLGRVGNTIYF. The DNA of the CDR3 is TGTGCCAGCAGTTTAGGGCGGGTTGGAAACACCATATATTTT.